This T cell receptor beta chain is from a study of regulatory T cells in long-lasting Graves disease. Arm-PCR of CDR3 regions and iRepertoire HTBI primers were used to build TCR beta libraries. TCRdb re-derived calls from the multiplex PCR reads in MiXCR, one entry per CDR3 protein. Of 530,000 or so distinct CDR3 sequences in the sample, approximately 15% were seen once. This CDR3 comprises 12 residues. Trimming left V 6 bases short and J 8 bases short, with 11 bases between. In this sample, this clonotype turned up many times. Time point: newly diagnosed GD, antithyroid drugs for less than 3 months. Generation of the TCR library employed RNA extracted from PBMCs. The same specimen was also included in a second study, on T cells in Graves' hyperthyroidism and ophthalmopathy.

This chain joins TRBV12-3 or TRBV12-4 and TRBJ1-5; D remains ambiguous. Sequenced here: peripheral blood mononuclear cells (PBMCs), sampled at new diagnosis, from a patient treated with antithyroid drugs. This sequence was found in a man aged 25 to 45 with Graves disease. CDR3 DNA: TGTGCCAGCAGATTCGGGCGGGAGCCCCAGCATTTT. Protein: CASRFGREPQHF.